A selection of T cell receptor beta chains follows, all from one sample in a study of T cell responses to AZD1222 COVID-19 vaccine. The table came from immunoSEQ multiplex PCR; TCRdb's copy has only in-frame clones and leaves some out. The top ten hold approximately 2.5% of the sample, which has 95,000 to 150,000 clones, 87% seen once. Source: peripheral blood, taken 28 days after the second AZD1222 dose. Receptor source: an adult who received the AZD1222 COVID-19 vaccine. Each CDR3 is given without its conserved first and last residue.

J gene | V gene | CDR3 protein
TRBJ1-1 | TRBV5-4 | ASSPGAGMNTEAF
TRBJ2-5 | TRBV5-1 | ASSLGARWYQETQY
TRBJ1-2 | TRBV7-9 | ASSLAVQLPYGYT
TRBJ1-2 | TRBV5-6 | ASTLRPSIGYT
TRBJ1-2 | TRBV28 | ASSLRIYRSGKSNYGYT
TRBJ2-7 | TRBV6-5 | ASRDGVSQQY
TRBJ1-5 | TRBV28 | ASSPMGSGSGLNQPQH
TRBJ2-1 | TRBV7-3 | ASSFSGANEQF
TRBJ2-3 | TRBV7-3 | ASSSPSGGHSGTQY
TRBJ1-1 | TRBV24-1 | ATTWGVNTEAF
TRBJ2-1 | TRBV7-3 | ASSLTGRGQNEQF
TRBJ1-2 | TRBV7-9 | ASSLTPRKNGYT
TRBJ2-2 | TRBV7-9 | ASTPTGANTGELF
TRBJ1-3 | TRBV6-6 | ASSYPPRGSGNTIY
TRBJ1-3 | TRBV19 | ASSIDRSPGNTIY
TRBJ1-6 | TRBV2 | ASRLGSPLH
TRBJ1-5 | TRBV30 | AWSDNPNQPQH
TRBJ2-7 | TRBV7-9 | ASSSDRGPLYEQY
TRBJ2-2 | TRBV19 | ASSMPRVVVLPGELF
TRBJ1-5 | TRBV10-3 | AISEPNQPQH
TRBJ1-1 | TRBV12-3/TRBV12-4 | ASSAGLGTEAF
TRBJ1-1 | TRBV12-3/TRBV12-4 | ASSFGHEAF
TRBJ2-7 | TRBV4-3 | ASSHAPPGQSPSYEQY
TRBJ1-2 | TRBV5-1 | ASSFRAT
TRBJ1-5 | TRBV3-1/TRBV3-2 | ASSQDLTQPQH
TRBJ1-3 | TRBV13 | ASRTTGGTGNTIY
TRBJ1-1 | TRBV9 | ASSEAGRQTEAF
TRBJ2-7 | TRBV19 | ASSRDSTYEQY
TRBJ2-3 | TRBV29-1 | SVEGGQGYTDTQY
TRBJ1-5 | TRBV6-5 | ASSHQGSQPQH
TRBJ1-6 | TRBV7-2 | ASSLVKGPDSPLH
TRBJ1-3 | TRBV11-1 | ASSYGPKPGNTIY
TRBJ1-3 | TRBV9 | ASGGRAGNTIY
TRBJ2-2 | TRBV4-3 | ASSQWQGLGPGELF
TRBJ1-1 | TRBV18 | ASSPGGPNTEAF
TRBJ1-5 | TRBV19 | ASSGREGGNQPQH
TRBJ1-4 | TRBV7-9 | ASSIRNEKLF
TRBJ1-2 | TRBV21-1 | ATLRQRGIHPLGEQYGYT
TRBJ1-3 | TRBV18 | ASSAGHFSGNTIY
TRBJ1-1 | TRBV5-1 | ASSWGTLVTEAF
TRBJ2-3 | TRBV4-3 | ASSQDQGLNTQY
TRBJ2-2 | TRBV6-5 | ASSYLDRQMTGELF
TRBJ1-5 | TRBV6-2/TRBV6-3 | ASSYNRGNQPQH
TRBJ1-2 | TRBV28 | ASYESRSYGYT
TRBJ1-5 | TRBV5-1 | ASSSGTPGGQPQH
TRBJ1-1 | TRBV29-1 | SSSLGGNTEAF
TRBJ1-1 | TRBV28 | ASSPPTLRAF
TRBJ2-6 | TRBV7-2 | ARGVESGANVLT
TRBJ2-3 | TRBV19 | ASTDRGDTDTQY
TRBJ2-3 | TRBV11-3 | ASSIGGDSFSTDTQY